This T cell receptor beta chain stems from a study of radiotherapy plus CTLA-4 blockade in lung cancer. Only in-frame clones appear in the TCRdb table, and some are missing; sequencing was by immunoSEQ multiplex PCR. The repertoire includes about 80,000 clones, about four fifths of them detected once, and around 0.72% sits in the top ten. Those patients who had chemo-refractory metastatic non-small-cell lung cancer were given focal radiation along with CTLA-4 blockade through ipilimumab. This clone was recorded only once. Trimming left V 5 bases short and J 1 base short, with 11 bases between. CDR1 and CDR2 from the germline V gene are SGHTA and FQGNSA. CDR3 length: 14 residues.

J is TRBJ1-1 and V is TRBV7-2; unclear D gene. Sequenced here: peripheral blood, sampled from a patient treated with radiotherapy plus ipilimumab. This TCR derives from a human donor with non-small cell lung cancer who had stable disease on radiotherapy plus ipilimumab. Here the CDR3 DNA reads TGTGCCAGCAGCCCCGCCGTGACGAACACTGAAGCTTTCTTT. It is translated as CASSPAVTNTEAFF.